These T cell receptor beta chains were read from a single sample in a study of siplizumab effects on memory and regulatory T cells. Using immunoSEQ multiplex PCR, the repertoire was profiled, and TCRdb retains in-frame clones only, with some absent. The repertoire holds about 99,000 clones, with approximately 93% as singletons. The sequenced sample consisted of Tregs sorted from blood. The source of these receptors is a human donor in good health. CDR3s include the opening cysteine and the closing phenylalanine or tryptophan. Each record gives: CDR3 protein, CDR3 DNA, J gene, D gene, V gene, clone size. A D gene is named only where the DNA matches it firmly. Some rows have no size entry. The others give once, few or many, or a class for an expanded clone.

CDR3 protein: CASSLGSDPYGYTF; CDR3 DNA: TGTGCCAGCAGCTTGGGCTCCGATCCCTATGGCTACACCTTC; J gene: TRBJ1-2; D gene: NA; V gene: TRBV5-4; clone size: NA
CDR3 protein: CASGTGRTSGNTDTQYF; CDR3 DNA: TGCGCCAGCGGGACAGGAAGAACCAGCGGGAACACAGATACGCAGTATTTT; J gene: TRBJ2-3; D gene: NA; V gene: TRBV5-1; clone size: NA
CDR3 protein: CATRERALFF; CDR3 DNA: TGTGCCACGCGAGAGAGGGCCCTGTTTTTT; J gene: TRBJ2-2; D gene: NA; V gene: TRBV6-1; clone size: NA
CDR3 protein: CASSPRTGYYGYTF; CDR3 DNA: TGTGCCAGCAGCCCTCGGACAGGATACTATGGCTACACCTTC; J gene: TRBJ1-2; D gene: TRBD1; V gene: TRBV11-2; clone size: NA
CDR3 protein: CASALAGGRAETQYF; CDR3 DNA: TGTGCCAGCGCACTAGCGGGGGGCCGGGCAGAGACCCAGTACTTC; J gene: TRBJ2-5; D gene: TRBD2; V gene: TRBV18; clone size: NA
CDR3 protein: CASSSYTGFSYNEQFF; CDR3 DNA: TGTGCCAGCAGTTCCTACACAGGATTCTCCTACAATGAGCAGTTCTTC; J gene: TRBJ2-1; D gene: NA; V gene: TRBV6-5; clone size: NA
CDR3 protein: CASSPSLQGRAQFF; CDR3 DNA: TGTGCCAGCAGCCCCTCTTTGCAGGGTAGGGCGCAGTTCTTC; J gene: TRBJ2-1; D gene: NA; V gene: TRBV7-9; clone size: NA
CDR3 protein: CASSPLSSTDTQYF; CDR3 DNA: TGTGCCAGCTCACCACTATCCAGCACAGATACGCAGTATTTT; J gene: TRBJ2-3; D gene: NA; V gene: TRBV18; clone size: NA
CDR3 protein: CASSISGGASGANVLTF; CDR3 DNA: TGTGCCAGTAGTATAAGCGGGGGGGCCTCTGGGGCCAACGTCCTGACTTTC; J gene: TRBJ2-6; D gene: TRBD2; V gene: TRBV19; clone size: NA
CDR3 protein: CASSLERASPLHF; CDR3 DNA: TGTGCCAGCAGTTTAGAAAGGGCTTCACCCCTCCACTTT; J gene: TRBJ1-6; D gene: NA; V gene: TRBV7-9; clone size: once
CDR3 protein: CASSRQRGYYNEQFF; CDR3 DNA: TGTGCCAGCAGTCGGCAGCGGGGCTACTACAATGAGCAGTTCTTC; J gene: TRBJ2-1; D gene: TRBD2; V gene: TRBV7-9; clone size: NA
CDR3 protein: CASSSAGGLPDTQYF; CDR3 DNA: TGTGCCAGCAGCTCAGCGGGGGGGCTCCCAGATACGCAGTATTTT; J gene: TRBJ2-3; D gene: TRBD2; V gene: TRBV5-4; clone size: NA
CDR3 protein: CASSPRQGGVNQPQHF; CDR3 DNA: TGTGCCAGCTCACCAAGGCAAGGGGGCGTGAATCAGCCCCAGCATTTT; J gene: TRBJ1-5; D gene: TRBD1; V gene: TRBV18; clone size: NA
CDR3 protein: CASRIGQGYTF; CDR3 DNA: TGTGCCAGCAGGATAGGACAAGGCTACACCTTC; J gene: TRBJ1-2; D gene: NA; V gene: TRBV2; clone size: NA
CDR3 protein: CASSLAGRSREQFF; CDR3 DNA: TGTGCCAGCAGCTTAGCTGGCAGGAGCAGGGAGCAGTTCTTC; J gene: TRBJ2-1; D gene: NA; V gene: TRBV7-8; clone size: NA
CDR3 protein: CASSQGGGGRTEAFF; CDR3 DNA: TGTGCCAGCAGCCAGGGGGGAGGGGGAAGGACTGAAGCTTTCTTT; J gene: TRBJ1-1; D gene: NA; V gene: TRBV4-2; clone size: once
CDR3 protein: CASSLAVGARWGTEAFF; CDR3 DNA: TGTGCCAGCAGCTTAGCGGTGGGGGCTCGTTGGGGCACTGAAGCTTTCTTT; J gene: TRBJ1-1; D gene: NA; V gene: TRBV7-9; clone size: NA
CDR3 protein: CAIREVGADTQYF; CDR3 DNA: TGTGCCATCAGGGAAGTAGGGGCAGATACGCAGTATTTT; J gene: TRBJ2-3; D gene: NA; V gene: TRBV10-3; clone size: NA
CDR3 protein: CASSLARGPYEQYF; CDR3 DNA: TGTGCCAGCAGCTTAGCCCGGGGGCCTTACGAGCAGTACTTC; J gene: TRBJ2-7; D gene: NA; V gene: TRBV7-8; clone size: NA
CDR3 protein: CAWSRGQGNPGELFF; CDR3 DNA: TGTGCCTGGAGTCGGGGACAGGGAAATCCCGGGGAGCTGTTTTTT; J gene: TRBJ2-2; D gene: TRBD1; V gene: TRBV30; clone size: once
CDR3 protein: CASSLTGVRYGYTF; CDR3 DNA: TGTGCCAGCAGCCTGACAGGGGTCCGCTATGGCTACACCTTC; J gene: TRBJ1-2; D gene: TRBD1; V gene: TRBV5-6; clone size: NA
CDR3 protein: CASSYSETGHGYTF; CDR3 DNA: TGTGCCAGCAGTTACTCGGAGACAGGTCATGGCTACACCTTC; J gene: TRBJ1-2; D gene: NA; V gene: TRBV6-6; clone size: NA
CDR3 protein: CASSVAGRGETQYF; CDR3 DNA: TGTGCCAGCAGCGTAGCTGGCAGAGGGGAGACCCAGTACTTC; J gene: TRBJ2-5; D gene: NA; V gene: TRBV9; clone size: NA
CDR3 protein: CASSTGSGTVYGYTF; CDR3 DNA: TGCGCCAGCAGCACGGGATCCGGGACAGTCTATGGCTACACCTTC; J gene: TRBJ1-2; D gene: TRBD1; V gene: TRBV5-1; clone size: NA
CDR3 protein: CASSPQGLINYGYTF; CDR3 DNA: TGTGCCAGCAGCCCTCAGGGGCTCATTAACTATGGCTACACCTTC; J gene: TRBJ1-2; D gene: NA; V gene: TRBV7-2; clone size: NA
CDR3 protein: CASSGSGSSYNEQFF; CDR3 DNA: TGTGCCAGCAGTGGAAGCGGGAGCTCCTACAATGAGCAGTTCTTC; J gene: TRBJ2-1; D gene: TRBD2; V gene: TRBV2; clone size: NA
CDR3 protein: CAWSVRPSGTQYF; CDR3 DNA: TGTGCCTGGAGTGTGAGGCCAAGCGGGACCCAGTACTTC; J gene: TRBJ2-5; D gene: NA; V gene: TRBV30; clone size: NA
CDR3 protein: CASRLYTWGPESGYTF; CDR3 DNA: TGTGCCAGCAGACTTTACACCTGGGGGCCCGAATCAGGCTACACCTTC; J gene: TRBJ1-2; D gene: NA; V gene: TRBV11-2; clone size: NA
CDR3 protein: CASKGTSYADTQYF; CDR3 DNA: TGCGCCAGCAAGGGGACTAGCTATGCAGATACGCAGTATTTT; J gene: TRBJ2-3; D gene: TRBD2; V gene: TRBV5-1; clone size: NA
CDR3 protein: CAWSVPGRPGYGYTF; CDR3 DNA: TGTGCCTGGAGTGTACCGGGACGCCCTGGCTATGGCTACACCTTC; J gene: TRBJ1-2; D gene: NA; V gene: TRBV30; clone size: NA
CDR3 protein: CASSHFHRETEAFF; CDR3 DNA: TGTGCCAGCAGCCACTTCCATCGGGAGACTGAAGCTTTCTTT; J gene: TRBJ1-1; D gene: NA; V gene: TRBV14; clone size: NA
CDR3 protein: CASSPDNSNQPQHF; CDR3 DNA: TGTGCCAGCTCACCCGACAATAGCAATCAGCCCCAGCATTTT; J gene: TRBJ1-5; D gene: NA; V gene: TRBV18; clone size: NA
CDR3 protein: CASSLRPGDTQYF; CDR3 DNA: TGTGCCAGCAGCTTACGTCCTGGAGATACGCAGTATTTT; J gene: TRBJ2-3; D gene: NA; V gene: TRBV7-3; clone size: NA
CDR3 protein: CASSLERTGELFF; CDR3 DNA: TGTGCCAGCAGCTTAGAGAGGACCGGGGAGCTGTTTTTT; J gene: TRBJ2-2; D gene: NA; V gene: TRBV7-9; clone size: NA
CDR3 protein: CASSNLLLAGQFF; CDR3 DNA: TGTGCCAGCAGCAACTTACTACTAGCAGGGCAGTTCTTC; J gene: TRBJ2-1; D gene: NA; V gene: TRBV6-5; clone size: NA
CDR3 protein: CASSSTGAGANVLTF; CDR3 DNA: TGTGCCAGCAGCTCTACAGGGGCTGGGGCCAACGTCCTGACTTTC; J gene: TRBJ2-6; D gene: TRBD1; V gene: TRBV5-5; clone size: once
CDR3 protein: CASSTARYNEQFF; CDR3 DNA: TGTGCCAGTAGTACGGCGCGCTACAATGAGCAGTTCTTC; J gene: TRBJ2-1; D gene: NA; V gene: TRBV19; clone size: NA
CDR3 protein: CASTTLGAGGTYYEQYF; CDR3 DNA: TGTGCCAGCACCACCCTCGGGGCGGGAGGTACCTACTACGAGCAGTACTTC; J gene: TRBJ2-7; D gene: TRBD2; V gene: TRBV5-6; clone size: once
CDR3 protein: CASSLGQGETQYF; CDR3 DNA: TGTGCCAGCAGCTTAGGGCAGGGAGAGACCCAGTACTTC; J gene: TRBJ2-5; D gene: NA; V gene: TRBV11-3; clone size: NA
CDR3 protein: CASSLALAGFTGELFF; CDR3 DNA: TGCGCCAGCAGCTTGGCCCTAGCGGGGTTCACCGGGGAGCTGTTTTTT; J gene: TRBJ2-2; D gene: TRBD2; V gene: TRBV5-1; clone size: once
CDR3 protein: CASSARVTNEQFF; CDR3 DNA: TGTGCCAGCAGCGCGAGGGTAACCAATGAGCAGTTCTTC; J gene: TRBJ2-1; D gene: NA; V gene: TRBV9; clone size: NA
CDR3 protein: CASSYSTGELFF; CDR3 DNA: TGTGCCAGCAGTTACTCAACCGGGGAGCTGTTTTTT; J gene: TRBJ2-2; D gene: NA; V gene: TRBV6-5; clone size: NA
CDR3 protein: CASSSRTGNPYEQYF; CDR3 DNA: TGTGCCAGTAGTTCCCGGACAGGGAATCCCTACGAGCAGTACTTC; J gene: TRBJ2-7; D gene: TRBD1; V gene: TRBV19; clone size: NA
CDR3 protein: CASSLTDRAKNIQYF; CDR3 DNA: TGTGCCAGCAGCTTAACCGACAGAGCCAAAAACATTCAGTACTTC; J gene: TRBJ2-4; D gene: NA; V gene: TRBV7-9; clone size: NA
CDR3 protein: CASIRDQFYNEQFF; CDR3 DNA: TGTGCCTCAATCCGGGACCAATTCTACAATGAGCAGTTCTTC; J gene: TRBJ2-1; D gene: NA; V gene: TRBV10-3; clone size: NA
CDR3 protein: CATQAIRYQETQYF; CDR3 DNA: TGTGCCACCCAGGCTATAAGGTATCAAGAGACCCAGTACTTC; J gene: TRBJ2-5; D gene: NA; V gene: TRBV6-1; clone size: NA
CDR3 protein: CASSIGELSSGYTF; CDR3 DNA: TGTGCCAGCTCCATAGGGGAGCTTTCGAGTGGCTACACCTTC; J gene: TRBJ1-2; D gene: NA; V gene: TRBV2; clone size: NA
CDR3 protein: CASSPRREQYF; CDR3 DNA: TGTGCCAGCAGTCCTCGACGCGAGCAGTACTTC; J gene: TRBJ2-7; D gene: NA; V gene: TRBV6-5; clone size: NA
CDR3 protein: CASSLWQGGSYEQYF; CDR3 DNA: TGCGCCAGCAGCTTGTGGCAGGGGGGCTCCTACGAGCAGTACTTC; J gene: TRBJ2-7; D gene: NA; V gene: TRBV5-1; clone size: NA
CDR3 protein: CSVALGASSGANVLTF; CDR3 DNA: TGCAGCGTTGCCCTGGGGGCGAGCTCTGGGGCCAACGTCCTGACTTTC; J gene: TRBJ2-6; D gene: NA; V gene: TRBV29-1; clone size: NA
CDR3 protein: CASTPGTGGYQETQYF; CDR3 DNA: TGCGCCAGCACCCCAGGGACAGGGGGTTATCAAGAGACCCAGTACTTC; J gene: TRBJ2-5; D gene: TRBD1; V gene: TRBV5-1; clone size: once
CDR3 protein: CASSSDWSMNTEAFF; CDR3 DNA: TGTGCCAGCAGTTCCGATTGGAGCATGAACACTGAAGCTTTCTTT; J gene: TRBJ1-1; D gene: NA; V gene: TRBV6-5; clone size: NA